A single sample is the source of the 5 T cell receptor beta chains below, sequenced in a study of T cells after somatic rescue of genetic block. TCRdb keeps only in-frame clones here, not all; method: immunoSEQ multiplex PCR. The data hold 95,000 to 120,000 clones, with approximately 90% observed a single time. The material sequenced was peripheral blood mononuclear cells (PBMCs). The receptors shown here come from a woman under 30.

The chain employs TRBV10-3 and TRBJ2-5; 8 positions match TRBD2. The CDR3 loop spans 15 amino acids. V shed 9 bases and J 5 bases; nucleotides not matched to a gene: 14. Germline CDR1 is ENHRY and CDR2 is SYGVKD. CDR3 nucleotides: TGTGCCATTCGTCCGGGACTAGGGGGTTTGGAGACCCAGTACTTC. Translating it yields CAIRPGLGGLETQYF.

This clone was observed a single time. The chain couples TRBV11-2 to TRBJ1-2; a possible D gene is TRBD1 (6 bases). V was pared by 5 bases and J by 7 bases, with 14 bases between. CDR1 and CDR2 (germline): SGHAT, FQNNGV. CDR3 length: 13 residues. CDR3 coding DNA: TGTGCCAGCAGCAACGCAGGGGTTGGTGGCTACACCTTC. It encodes CASSNAGVGGYTF.

The chain is built from TRBV15 and TRBJ2-7; D assignment may be TRBD1 or TRBD2 (5 bases each). The CDR3 runs 14 residues. Per germline, CDR1 LNHNV and CDR2 YYDKDF (reference sequence). V was shortened by 3 bases and J by 2 bases, with 11 bases between the two germline ends. The CDR3 sequence: CATSSGTSTYEQYF. CDR3 bases: TGTGCCACCAGCAGCGGGACGTCGACCTACGAGCAGTACTTC.

This clone occurred a few times. The chain has TRBV29-1 and TRBJ2-1; a weak D match, TRBD2 (5 bases). Per germline, CDR1 SQVTM and CDR2 ANQGSEA. The CDR3 runs to 13 residues. Trimming stripped 3 bases from V and 7 bases from J, with 13 bases between. The CDR3 spells CSVDGGFRNEQFF. The CDR3 DNA reads TGCAGCGTTGATGGCGGGTTCAGGAATGAGCAGTTCTTC.

The chain joins TRBV18 to TRBJ1-2, with TRBD1 identical over 9 bases. This CDR3 contains 17 residues. V lost 3 bases to trimming and J lost 0 bases; unmatched junction nucleotides: 8. Looked up from germline, CDR1 is KGHSH and CDR2 is LQKENI. This CDR3 is CASSPAGQGPTNYGYTF. The CDR3 coding sequence is TGTGCCAGCTCACCGGCGGGACAGGGCCCTACTAACTATGGCTACACCTTC.